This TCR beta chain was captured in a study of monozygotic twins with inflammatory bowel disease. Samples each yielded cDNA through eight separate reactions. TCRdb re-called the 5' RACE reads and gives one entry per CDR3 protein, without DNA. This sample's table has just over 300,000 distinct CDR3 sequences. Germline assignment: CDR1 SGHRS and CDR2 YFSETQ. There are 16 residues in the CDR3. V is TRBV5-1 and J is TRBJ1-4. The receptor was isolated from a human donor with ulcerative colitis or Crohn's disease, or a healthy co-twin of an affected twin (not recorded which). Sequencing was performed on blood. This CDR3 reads CASSLREVVPNEKLFF.